This T cell receptor beta chain was found in a study of blood T cell repertoires in COVID-19. Study context: The study drew acute and convalescent COVID-19 samples from the United States, Italy and Spain. T cells, B-cell-depleted T cells, or PBMCs supplied cDNA or gDNA.

V gave up 9 bases and J gave up 1 base, with 13 bases separating them. The CDR3 has 15 residues. Germline V CDR1 and CDR2: MNHEY, SVGAGI. Data came from immunoSEQ multiplex PCR; TCRdb stores just in-frame clones and leaves some out. The sample has approximately 130,000 clones; roughly 80% are singletons. The chain is built from TRBV6-5 and TRBJ2-6, with D perhaps matching TRBD2 (6 bases). Sequencing used PBMCs or T cells enriched from blood (not recorded which). The clonotype originates from a man younger than 40 who had recovered from COVID-19. The CDR3 DNA is TGTGCCAGTTCCAACGGGGGATCTGGGGCCAACGTCCTGACTTTC. Its protein is CASSNGGSGANVLTF.